The rows below give T cell receptor beta chains drawn from one sample of a study of post-analysis software for immune sequencing data. MiXCR was run by TCRdb on the PCR reads, yielding one entry per CDR3 protein. Of roughly 800,000 distinct CDR3 sequences in the sample, 46% are singletons; the top ten hold roughly 5.2%. The sequencing sample was made of blood. These receptors came from a girl between 5 and 17 years old with multiple sclerosis. Both conserved end residues are part of each CDR3. Fields, in order: V gene, D gene, clone size, J gene, CDR3 DNA, CDR3 protein. A D gene is named only where the DNA matches it firmly. Clone size appears in some rows only: once, few, many, or a class for an expanded clone.

>TRBV20-1|TRBD2|few|TRBJ2-7
TGCAGTGCTAGAGATCTTGGTAGCGGGAACTACGAGCAGTACTTC
CSARDLGSGNYEQYF
>TRBV5-1|.|.|TRBJ2-1
TGCGCCAGCAGCTTGGCCAGCGGGCACAATGAGCAGTTCTTC
CASSLASGHNEQFF
>TRBV7-3|TRBD1|.|TRBJ2-1
TGTGCCAGCAGCTCGGGACAGGGGATGAATGAGCAGTTCTTC
CASSSGQGMNEQFF
>TRBV7-2|.|.|TRBJ2-7
TGTGCCAGCAGCTTAGGAAGCACAGGCGCCTACGAGCAGTACTTC
CASSLGSTGAYEQYF
>TRBV7-9|TRBD1|few|TRBJ2-7
TGTGCCAGCAGCTTAGGGGAGGACAGGGGTCCATCCTACGAGCAGTACTTC
CASSLGEDRGPSYEQYF
>TRBV24-1|.|.|TRBJ1-5
TGTGCCACCAGTGATACTGGGCACAATCAGCCCCAGCATTTT
CATSDTGHNQPQHF
>TRBV12-3/TRBV12-4|.|few|TRBJ1-5
TGTGCCAGCAGTTTGGCCTGGGGGCAGCCCCAGCATTTT
CASSLAWGQPQHF
>TRBV6-5|.|.|TRBJ2-6
TGTGCCAGCAGTTACTACGGCGCGGCTGGGACTGGGGCCAACGTCCTGACTTTC
CASSYYGAAGTGANVLTF
>TRBV27|TRBD2|few|TRBJ2-1
TGTGCCAGCAGTCGTCTAGCGGGAGTAAGTGAGCAGTTCTTC
CASSRLAGVSEQFF
>TRBV29-1|TRBD2|.|TRBJ2-5
TGCAGCGTTGCCGGGACTAGCGGGAGTTGGCAGTACTTC
CSVAGTSGSWQYF
>TRBV12-3/TRBV12-4|.|.|TRBJ1-1
TGTGCCAGCACCCGACTCCCGGGATTCGGAGCTTTCTTT
CASTRLPGFGAFF
>TRBV5-6|.|.|TRBJ2-7
TGTGCCAGCAGCTTTTGGGGAGCCGAGCAGTACTTC
CASSFWGAEQYF
>TRBV11-2|TRBD2|.|TRBJ2-1
TGTGCCAGCAGCCAGACTAGCGAGGGCTACAATGAGCAGTTCTTC
CASSQTSEGYNEQFF
>TRBV6-6|.|.|TRBJ1-2
TGTGCCAGCAGTTACTCGCCTAGGGATGGCTACACCTTC
CASSYSPRDGYTF
>TRBV24-1|.|few|TRBJ2-5
TGTGCCACCAGTGATTTGCCCCGACAAGAGACCCAGTACTTC
CATSDLPRQETQYF
>TRBV20-1|TRBD2|.|TRBJ2-3
TGCAGCGGGGGGGTATCGACAGATACGCAGTATTTT
CSGGVSTDTQYF
>TRBV2|.|.|TRBJ2-1
TGTGCCAGCAGTGATGCCGATGAGCAGTTCTTC
CASSDADEQFF
>TRBV20-1|TRBD2|few|TRBJ2-1
TGCAGTGCGACTGGACTAGCGGGGGAAAGCTCCTACAATGAGCAGTTCTTC
CSATGLAGESSYNEQFF
>TRBV20-1|TRBD2|.|TRBJ2-7
TGCAGTGCTAGACCAGGTACTAGCGGGAGTGAATACGAGCAGTACTTC
CSARPGTSGSEYEQYF
>TRBV20-1|.|few|TRBJ2-1
TGCAGTGCTGAACCCGGGACGAAAACCTACAATGAGCAGTTCTTC
CSAEPGTKTYNEQFF
>TRBV29-1|.|few|TRBJ2-3
TGCAGCGTTGATGACCAACTATATACGCAGTATTTT
CSVDDQLYTQYF
>TRBV30|.|.|TRBJ1-2
TGTGCCTGGAGTGATGGACCCACGGGCTACACCTTC
CAWSDGPTGYTF